The clone carrying this TCR beta chain was seen a few times. RNA transcripts served as the template for amplifying TCR beta CDR3 regions. The HTBI primer set served for first-round RT-PCR of the TCR CDR3. TCRdb used MiXCR to reprocess the multiplex PCR reads, holding one entry per CDR3 protein. Altogether around 250,000 distinct CDR3 sequences are present, approximately 16% being singletons, with the ten largest covering around 28%. CDR1 is SGHNT, CDR2 YYREEE, per germline (reference sequence). The CDR3 extends over 16 amino acids. The V and J ends lost 3 bases and 0 bases, in that order; junction bases with no gene match: 5. This sample was included in a study of T cells in Graves' hyperthyroidism and ophthalmopathy.

This TCR was sampled from a woman younger than 30 with Graves' ophthalmopathy. The chain employs TRBV5-4 and TRBJ1-1, with 10 bases identical to TRBD1. Sequenced input: blood. DNA of the CDR3: TGTGCCAGCAGCTATTCCGGGACAGGGGTGAACACTGAAGCTTTCTTT. Protein sequence: CASSYSGTGVNTEAFF.